Listed below are T cell receptor beta chains from one sample, sequenced in a study of cytomegalovirus exposure and HLA in healthy donors. Profiled with immunoSEQ multiplex PCR; TCRdb holds only in-frame clones, not every one. The sample records 99,000 or so clones, 69% being singletons. The sample was PBMCs. The receptors shown here come from a young man in good health and CMV-seronegative. CDR3s include the opening cysteine and the closing phenylalanine or tryptophan. D genes are given only for firm matches. Part of the rows lack a size; the others show once, few, many or a class for expanded clones.

TRBJ2-7 TRBV14 . TRBD1 TGTGCCAGCAGCCATGGGACAGCTGAGCAGTACTTC CASSHGTAEQYF
TRBJ2-7 TRBV13 . TRBD2 TGTGCCAGCAGCCCGGGGACTAGCGGGAGGTACGAGCAGTACTTC CASSPGTSGRYEQYF
TRBJ2-5 TRBV19 . TRBD1 TGTGCCAGTAGTTTGCAGGGGGCCGAGGAGACCCAGTACTTC CASSLQGAEETQYF
TRBJ1-1 TRBV11-2 . TRBD1 TGTGCCAGCAGCTTACAGGGGGTTATGACTGAAGCTTTCTTT CASSLQGVMTEAFF
TRBJ2-1 TRBV9 . TRBD2 TGTGCCAGCAGCAGGGCTAGCGGGAGTGGTGAGCAGTTCTTC CASSRASGSGEQFF
TRBJ1-1 TRBV27 once TRBD1 TGTGCCAGCAGTTCTGGGACAGGGGGGGCCCGTGCTTTCTTT CASSSGTGGARAFF
TRBJ1-4 TRBV30 . TRBD1 TGTGCCTGGAGGCCAGGGGGCAGGATTGAAAAACTGTTTTTT CAWRPGGRIEKLFF
TRBJ2-1 TRBV2 . TRBD2 TGTGCCAGCAGTGAGGCTTTAGCGGGAGGCCTCAATGAGCAGTTCTTC CASSEALAGGLNEQFF
TRBJ1-2 TRBV5-3 . TRBD1 TGTGCCAGAAGCTGGGGACAGAGGTATGGCTACACCTTC CARSWGQRYGYTF
TRBJ1-2 TRBV7-2 . . TGTGCCAGCAGCTTAGGGGGCCAGGAGTCGAACTATGGCTACACCTTC CASSLGGQESNYGYTF
TRBJ2-1 TRBV28 . TRBD2 TGTGCCAGCAGTTTATTGGGGCGGGAGGGCCGCGATGAGCAGTTCTTC CASSLLGREGRDEQFF
TRBJ1-4 TRBV7-2 few TRBD1 TGTGCCAGCAGCTTCCAAATGACAGGGGGCAATGAAAAACTGTTTTTT CASSFQMTGGNEKLFF
TRBJ2-7 TRBV27 . TRBD2 TGTGCCAGCAGCCCCATTGTCTTAAGGAGCGGGGACGACTACGAGCAGTACTTC CASSPIVLRSGDDYEQYF
TRBJ1-2 TRBV6-5 few TRBD1 TGTGCCAGCAGGACAGGGAGCGATGGCTACACCTTC CASRTGSDGYTF
TRBJ2-7 TRBV11-2 . . TGTGCCAGCAGCTTAGGGGCGCATCTCTACGAGCAGTACTTC CASSLGAHLYEQYF
TRBJ2-1 TRBV11-2 . TRBD2 TGTGCCAGCAGCACGATAGCGGGGGCCTACAATGAGCAGTTCTTC CASSTIAGAYNEQFF
TRBJ1-5 TRBV7-9 . . TGTGCCAGCAGCTTAGAGGGGGATCAGCCCCAGCATTTT CASSLEGDQPQHF
TRBJ1-5 TRBV4-2 few . TGTGCCAGCAGCCAAGAAGCAGCGTCGGATCAGCCCCAGCATTTT CASSQEAASDQPQHF
TRBJ2-2 TRBV27 . . TGTGCCAGCAGTTTTAAGGTTTTCAGCGGCACCGGGGAGCTGTTTTTT CASSFKVFSGTGELFF
TRBJ2-3 TRBV4-3 . TRBD2 TGCGCCAGCAGCCAACGAGCGGGAGGGGCAGATACGCAGTATTTT CASSQRAGGADTQYF
TRBJ2-3 TRBV30 . . TGTGCCTGGAATCGCGGTACGATCACAGATACGCAGTATTTT CAWNRGTITDTQYF
TRBJ1-5 TRBV2 . . TGTGCCAGCAGTGAAAGAGGGATTAGTCAGCCCCAGCATTTT CASSERGISQPQHF
TRBJ2-3 TRBV27 few TRBD2 TGTGCCACCGGGGGGGCCGCTAGCACAGATACGCAGTATTTT CATGGAASTDTQYF
TRBJ2-1 TRBV28 once . TGTGCCAGCACTCGACAGGCCTACAATGAGCAGTTCTTC CASTRQAYNEQFF
TRBJ2-1 TRBV5-1 . . TGCGCCAGCAGCTCCCTAGGGGGAAATGAGCAGTTCTTC CASSSLGGNEQFF
TRBJ2-5 TRBV21-1 . . TGTGCCAGCAGCAAAGAGGGAGGGCAAGAGACCCAGTACTTC CASSKEGGQETQYF
TRBJ1-1 TRBV11-2 . TRBD1 TGTGCCAGCGGCGACAGGGTGAACACTGAAGCTTTCTTT CASGDRVNTEAFF
TRBJ2-7 TRBV28 . TRBD1 TGTGCCAGCAGTTTGTTAGGGGGACAGGGCTACGAGCAGTACTTC CASSLLGGQGYEQYF
TRBJ1-5 TRBV4-3 . . TGCGCCAGCAGCCGCTCCCGGGAGAGCAATCAGCCCCAGCATTTT CASSRSRESNQPQHF
TRBJ2-7 TRBV5-5 . . TGTGCCAGCAGCCCCTTAGGACAGTCCTACGAGCAGTACTTC CASSPLGQSYEQYF
TRBJ2-7 TRBV13 . . TGTGCCAGCAGCACGAGACAGGCCTACTACGAGCAGTACTTC CASSTRQAYYEQYF
TRBJ1-5 TRBV2 . TRBD1 TGTGCCAGCAGCCTGACAGGGATGAGCAATCAGCCCCAGCATTTT CASSLTGMSNQPQHF
TRBJ2-7 TRBV5-1 . TRBD1 TGCGCCAGCAGTCCCGACAGGGGTGGTGGGGAGCAGTACTTC CASSPDRGGGEQYF
TRBJ2-5 TRBV10-2 . . TGCGCCAGCAGTGAAAGTGGGGGGTACGGGCTGGAGACCCAGTACTTC CASSESGGYGLETQYF
TRBJ1-1 TRBV2 once TRBD1 TGTGCCAGCAGGACGACAGGGACTGAAGCTTTCTTT CASRTTGTEAFF
TRBJ2-2 TRBV5-4 . TRBD2 TGTGCCAGCAGTCACACGACTAGCGGGAGTCGAACCGGGGAGCTGTTTTTT CASSHTTSGSRTGELFF
TRBJ1-5 TRBV2 . . TGTGCCAGCAGTGAACTTTCGGGGGGCTCGCTAAGTCAGCCCCAGCATTTT CASSELSGGSLSQPQHF
TRBJ2-1 TRBV11-2 . . TGTGCCAGCAGCTTAGTTGTCCTCGGGAGAGGCGATGAGCAGTTCTTC CASSLVVLGRGDEQFF
TRBJ2-7 TRBV7-2 . . TGTGCCAGCAGTTTAGCGAAAGGGGTTGGGTACGAGCAGTACTTC CASSLAKGVGYEQYF
TRBJ2-1 TRBV29-1 few TRBD2 TGCAGCGTTCGGACTAGCGGTTGGAATGAGCAGTTCTTC CSVRTSGWNEQFF
TRBJ1-2 TRBV7-2 few . TGTGCCAGCAGCTCGTCCCCGGGTGGGGCCTCCCTGGGCTACACCTTC CASSSSPGGASLGYTF
TRBJ1-5 TRBV28 few TRBD1 TGTGCCAGCAGTTTAGGAACAGGGGGCAATCAGCCCCAGCATTTT CASSLGTGGNQPQHF
TRBJ2-5 TRBV11-3 . TRBD1 TGTGCCAGCAGCTCAACAGGGGAAGAGACCCAGTACTTC CASSSTGEETQYF
TRBJ1-6 TRBV7-9 few TRBD1 TGTGCCAGCAGCTTAGGGGACAGGGTTGACTCACCCCTCCACTTT CASSLGDRVDSPLHF
TRBJ2-1 TRBV7-2 . TRBD2 TGTGCCAGCAGCCTGGGACTAGCGCTGGGGAATGAGCAGTTCTTC CASSLGLALGNEQFF
TRBJ2-1 TRBV9 . . TGTGCCAGCAGCGTAGCTACAGGGGGGGTGGCTGGCAATGAGCAGTTCTTC CASSVATGGVAGNEQFF
TRBJ2-1 TRBV19 few TRBD2 TGTGCCAGTAGTACGACGGCGGGAGGAACCTACAATGAGCAGTTCTTC CASSTTAGGTYNEQFF
TRBJ2-1 TRBV6-1 . TRBD2 TGTGCCAGCAGCAGACTAGCGGGAGGGAATAATGAGCAGTTCTTC CASSRLAGGNNEQFF
TRBJ1-5 TRBV6-6 . . TGTGCCAGCAGTTTAGATGGGGGGGTGAGACAGCCCCAGCATTTT CASSLDGGVRQPQHF
TRBJ2-5 TRBV6-1 . . TGTGCCAGCAGATTGCCCCAGGGCCGAAAGGAGACCCAGTACTTC CASRLPQGRKETQYF
TRBJ2-1 TRBV19 . . TGTGCCAGTAGTAATGGCCATGGGGCAGGTCCCGACAATGAGCAGTTCTTC CASSNGHGAGPDNEQFF
TRBJ1-5 TRBV4-1 once . TGCGCCAGCAGCCAAGATCTGTTCCAGCCCCAGCATTTT CASSQDLFQPQHF
TRBJ2-2 TRBV7-2 . . TGTGCCAGCAGCTCCCGACTAGTCGGCACCGGGGAGCTGTTTTTT CASSSRLVGTGELFF
TRBJ2-7 TRBV7-9 . TRBD2 TGTGCCAGCACCATGGGGACTAGGGACTACGAGCAGTACTTC CASTMGTRDYEQYF